This TCR beta chain appears in the sequencing data of a study of CD8+CD57+ T cells in acquired aplastic anemia. Regarding the study as a whole: A set of approximately 30 CD8+ CDR3 sequences was shared between patients and controls, and these sequences appeared highly expressed in patients.

Trimming shortened V by 10 bases and J by 5 bases, and 15 bases separated the two germline ends. Germline V gene data show CDR1 as SGDLS and CDR2 as YYNGEE. The CDR3 sequence is 13 residues long. Previously, flow cytometry had revealed CD8+CD57+ cell expansion in the patients chosen for sequencing. There were no patients without severe acquired aplastic anemia. Genomic DNA constituted the template upon which TCR beta VDJ and CDR3 profiling was performed. TCRdb analysed the reads with MiXCR anew, one entry per CDR3 protein. This sample has approximately 190,000 distinct CDR3 sequences, with around half found just once. This clonotype has ten or more counts. Its antigen remains unknown.

The sequenced material came from sorted CD4+, CD8+, or CD8+CD57+ T cells (not recorded which) from PBMCs. The clonotype was recovered from a human donor with aplastic anemia. The rearrangement links TRBV9 to TRBJ1-4, with D unresolved. The CDR3, as DNA: TGTGCCCTCTGGGTCGAGGCGAATGAAAAACTGTTTTTT. Its translation: CALWVEANEKLFF.